This T cell receptor beta chain was recorded in a study of T cells in narcolepsy. Findings of the study overall: Autoreactive HCRT-specific and TRIB2-specific clonotypes were marked in same-patient CSF-versus-blood CD4+ comparisons.

Generated by immunoSEQ multiplex PCR, the TCRdb table keeps only in-frame clones and is missing some. The data hold roughly 24,000 clones, with around 84% observed a single time. CDR1 is LNHDA and CDR2 is SQIVND in the germline V gene (reference sequence). V was pared by 6 bases and J by 6 bases, with 5 bases of the junction left unmatched. The CDR3 contains 13 residues. With regard to this clone: Its matching antigen is unknown.

The sequenced sample was memory (CD45RA-) CD4+ T cells from blood. This chain links TRBV19 with TRBJ1-5, with TRBD1 matching over 7 bases. This receptor was obtained from a human donor in good health. CDR3 residues: CASRGQVTQPQHF. The CDR3 DNA is TGTGCCAGTAGAGGACAGGTCACTCAGCCCCAGCATTTT.